This is a list of T cell receptor beta chains from one sample in a study of blood T cell repertoires in COVID-19. Generated by immunoSEQ multiplex PCR, the TCRdb table keeps only in-frame clones and is missing some. The table records hundreds of thousands of clones, around nine tenths of them present only once. What was sequenced was PBMCs or T cells enriched from blood (not recorded which). Receptors were obtained from a woman under 30 with acute COVID-19. Both conserved end residues are trimmed from each CDR3. The order of the fields is J gene, D gene, V gene, CDR3 protein. A D gene is named only where the DNA matches it firmly.

J: TRBJ2-1; D: TRBD2; V: TRBV7-2; CDR3: ASSLGGTSGGYNEQF
J: TRBJ1-2; D: .; V: TRBV4-1; CDR3: ASSQFSQGSYGYT
J: TRBJ1-1; D: TRBD1; V: TRBV7-8; CDR3: ASSLVGQSMNTEAF
J: TRBJ2-2; D: TRBD2; V: TRBV15; CDR3: ATSRDWLAGLTGELF
J: TRBJ1-4; D: .; V: TRBV7-9; CDR3: AIGGETGRGTNEKLF
J: TRBJ1-6; D: .; V: TRBV3-1/TRBV3-2; CDR3: ASSKQAHSSPLH
J: TRBJ2-1; D: .; V: TRBV14; CDR3: ASSQGASWELGDNEQF
J: TRBJ2-2; D: TRBD1; V: TRBV5-1; CDR3: ASRRQGSEDTGELF
J: TRBJ1-3; D: TRBD1; V: TRBV7-2; CDR3: ASSPDRAGNTIY
J: TRBJ1-5; D: .; V: TRBV5-1; CDR3: ASSLFQASLYQPQH
J: TRBJ1-6; D: .; V: TRBV7-8; CDR3: ASSLETENSPLH
J: TRBJ2-5; D: .; V: TRBV5-1; CDR3: ASTDQGVEGETQY
J: TRBJ1-4; D: TRBD1; V: TRBV25-1; CDR3: ARSDRAGEKLF
J: TRBJ2-1; D: .; V: TRBV7-3; CDR3: ASSLLAGESNEQF
J: TRBJ1-2; D: .; V: TRBV19; CDR3: ASSMVKWAIDGYT
J: TRBJ2-5; D: TRBD2; V: TRBV27; CDR3: ASKLAGAETQY
J: TRBJ2-7; D: .; V: TRBV5-4; CDR3: ASSKEGAGKGEQY
J: TRBJ1-1; D: .; V: TRBV27; CDR3: ASSLESTTEAF